The 14 T cell receptor beta chains below were found in one sample sequenced in a study of post-analysis software for immune sequencing data (dated by TCRdb to between 2014 and 2017). Their antigens are not known. Libraries were constructed by PCR. The instrument given in TCRdb is Illumina HiSeq 2500. To reduce PCR and sequencing biases, unique molecular identifiers were incorporated into the TCR beta cDNA libraries. In TCRdb, the public reads were trimmed at Q25 with fastp and aligned with MiXCR, with productive beta chains retained. Each entry merges the rows of one CDR3 protein and shows their most common DNA and genes. Within this sample are some 690,000 distinct CDR3 sequences, with 30% of them counted one time only. The ten largest account for 0.56% of the sample. Results the study describes overall, beyond this receptor: Roughly 5 TRBV segments, including TRBV5-6, TRBV5-1 and TRBV20-1, were significantly more frequent in patients than controls.

The material sequenced was blood. The source of these receptors is a girl aged 10-17 years with multiple sclerosis.

This clonotype was detected only once. The genes are TRBV5-1 and TRBJ2-2; 9 nucleotides match TRBD2. J lost 2 bases, V lost 4 bases, and 9 bases had no gene match. CDR1 is SGHRS and CDR2 is YFSETQ in the germline V gene. The CDR3 covers 17 residues. DNA for the CDR3: TGCGCCAGCAGCCCCGAATCTAGCGGGGTAAACACCGGGGAGCTGTTTTTT. Its protein product is CASSPESSGVNTGELFF.

The V and J genes are TRBV4-1 and TRBJ1-4, with TRBD1 matching 8 bases. The trim removed 4 bases at V and 7 bases at J, leaving 8 bases unmatched. The CDR3 runs to 15 residues. Germline CDR1 is MGHRA and CDR2 is YSYEKL. The CDR3 DNA sequence: TGCGCCAGCAGCCCTCGGACAGGGAACCGTGAAAAACTGTTTTTT. Its translation is CASSPRTGNREKLFF.

This clonotype was seen more than once but under ten times. The chain employs TRBV6-2 or TRBV6-3 and TRBJ2-1; D not resolved. CDR3 size: 12 residues. Trimming stripped 0 bases from V and 10 bases from J, with 7 bases between. Per germline, CDR1 MNHEY and CDR2 SVGEGT. In DNA, the CDR3 is TGTGCCAGCAGTTACTCATTTAGGGAGCAGTTCTTC. This encodes CASSYSFREQFF.

The table lists this clonotype with a few counts. The chain couples TRBV4-3 to TRBJ2-7; D remains unclear. CDR1 LGHNA and CDR2 YSLEER come from the germline V gene. This CDR3 has 15 residues. V was clipped by 0 bases and J by 2 bases, with 11 bases between them. CDR3 amino acids: CASSQEAIGTYEQYF. The CDR3 nucleotides are TGCGCCAGCAGCCAAGAGGCTATTGGGACCTACGAGCAGTACTTC.

For this clonotype: An end of the junction differs from the germline gene, which may be a read error. The chain couples TRBV7-2 to TRBJ2-5; D is ambiguous. The CDR3 is made up of 13 amino acids. Germline CDR1 and CDR2: SGHTA and FQGNSA. The CDR3 loop reads CASSLLARETQYF. In nucleotides, the CDR3 is TGCGCCAGCAGCTTGTTGGCGAGGGAGACCCAGTACTTC.

In regard to this clonotype: A much bigger clone sits one base away, suggesting this may be a read error. The V and J genes are TRBV10-3 and TRBJ2-1, with 7 bases lining up with TRBD2. Germline-derived CDR1 and CDR2 are ENHRY and SYGVKD. With 2 bases clipped from V and 5 bases from J, the junction kept 6 bases outside the gene matches. The CDR3 extends over 15 amino acids. This chain's CDR3 is CAISESGMPHNEQFF. CDR3 coding DNA: TGTGCCATCAGTGAGAGCGGGATGCCCCACAATGAGCAGTTCTTC.

The chain couples TRBV28 to TRBJ2-1, with D perhaps being TRBD1 or TRBD2 (9 bases each). The V end lost 4 bases, the J end lost 3 bases, and 31 bases lay between the germline ends. Germline V CDR1 and CDR2: MDHEN, SYDVKM. CDR3 length equals 21 residues. The CDR3 region is CASSSPQPGTGRTSVYNEQFF. The CDR3 DNA sequence: TGTGCCAGCAGTTCACCCCAGCCCGGGACAGGGCGGACTAGCGTCTACAATGAGCAGTTCTTC.

J is TRBJ2-5 and V is TRBV15; possibly TRBD1 for D (6 bases). There are 16 residues in the CDR3. Trimming cost V 2 bases and J 5 bases, with 18 bases left between them. Germline V CDR1 and CDR2: LNHNV, YYDKDF (reference sequence). DNA of the CDR3: TGTGCCACCAGCAGACCAATTACAGGGTCCAGGGAGACCCAGTACTTC. Its protein is CATSRPITGSRETQYF. The whole variable domain, filled in from reference TRBV15 and TRBJ2-5, reads DAMVIQNPRYQVTQFGKPVTLSCSQTLNHNVMYWYQQKSSQAPKLLFHYYDKDFNNEADTPDNFQSRRPNTSFCFLDIRSPGLGDTAMYLCATSRPITGSRETQYFGPGTRLLVL.

This clonotype came up a few times. This chain links TRBV7-2 with TRBJ2-1, with 12 positions matching TRBD2. Germline-derived CDR1 and CDR2 are SGHTA and FQGNSA. CDR3 length equals 16 residues. With 4 bases clipped from V and 8 bases from J, the junction kept 9 bases outside the gene matches. This CDR3 is CASSYRTSGRSDEQFF. As DNA, the CDR3 is TGTGCCAGCAGCTATCGCACTAGCGGGAGGAGCGATGAGCAGTTCTTC. Full variable domain (rest looked up from reference TRBV7-2 and TRBJ2-1): GAGVSQSPSNKVTEKGKDVELRCDPISGHTALYWYRQSLGQGLEFLIYFQGNSAPDKSGLPSDRFSAERTGGSVSTLTIQRTQQEDSAVYLCASSYRTSGRSDEQFFGPGTRLTVL.

This clonotype was counted only a few times. The genes are TRBV4-1 and TRBJ2-3; TRBD2 might be the D (6 bases). Trimming took off 1 base at V and 2 bases at J, with 10 bases between the two ends. The CDR3 is made up of 15 amino acids. Per the germline V gene, CDR1 is MGHRA and CDR2 is YSYEKL. The CDR3 DNA reads as TGCGCCAGCAGCCAAGTGGGAGGCCCCACAGATACGCAGTATTTT. Residues: CASSQVGGPTDTQYF.

This clonotype was counted between two and nine times. V gene TRBV7-2 combines with J gene TRBJ1-5, with a weak D call TRBD1 (5 bases). V lost 4 bases and J lost 1, with 14 bases in between. Per the germline V gene, CDR1 is SGHTA and CDR2 is FQGNSA. This CDR3 is 16 amino acids long. The CDR3 reads CASSSKGGGSNQPQHF. The CDR3 nucleotides are TGTGCCAGCAGCTCTAAAGGTGGGGGGAGCAATCAGCCCCAGCATTTT.

This clonotype appeared many times. V is TRBV7-2 and J is TRBJ2-1; unclear D gene. CDR1 is SGHTA and CDR2 is FQGNSA in the germline V gene. The CDR3 is made up of 16 amino acids. V was shortened by 3 bases and J by 4 bases, with 16 bases between the two germline ends. CDR3 loop: CASSLQAPHQYNEQFF. CDR3 nucleotides: TGTGCCAGCAGCTTGCAAGCGCCTCACCAATACAATGAGCAGTTCTTC.

The chain recombines TRBV20-1 with TRBJ2-5; 10 nucleotides match TRBD2. CDR3 length: 15 residues. Per germline, CDR1 DFQATT and CDR2 SNEGSKA (reference sequence). V shed 3 bases, J shed 2 bases, and the junction held 6 bases outside the gene matches. CDR3 DNA sequence: TGCAGTGCTAGTACGACTAGCGGGCGACAAGAGACCCAGTACTTC. Encoded protein: CSASTTSGRQETQYF.

This clonotype appeared a few times. This sequence joins TRBV19 and TRBJ2-1, with TRBD2 matching 7 bases. This CDR3 region has 14 residues. J gave up 4 bases and V 4 bases, and 4 bases lay outside the gene matches. Germline lookup yields CDR1 LNHDA and CDR2 SQIVND (reference sequence). The DNA for the CDR3 is TGTGCCAGTAGTAGGGGACTACCATACAATGAGCAGTTCTTC. Its translation is CASSRGLPYNEQFF. The whole variable domain, filled in from reference TRBV19 and TRBJ2-1, reads DGGITQSPKYLFRKEGQNVTLSCEQNLNHDAMYWYRQDPGQGLRLIYYSQIVNDFQKGDIAEGYSVSREKKESFPLTVTSAQKNPTAFYLCASSRGLPYNEQFFGPGTRLTVL.